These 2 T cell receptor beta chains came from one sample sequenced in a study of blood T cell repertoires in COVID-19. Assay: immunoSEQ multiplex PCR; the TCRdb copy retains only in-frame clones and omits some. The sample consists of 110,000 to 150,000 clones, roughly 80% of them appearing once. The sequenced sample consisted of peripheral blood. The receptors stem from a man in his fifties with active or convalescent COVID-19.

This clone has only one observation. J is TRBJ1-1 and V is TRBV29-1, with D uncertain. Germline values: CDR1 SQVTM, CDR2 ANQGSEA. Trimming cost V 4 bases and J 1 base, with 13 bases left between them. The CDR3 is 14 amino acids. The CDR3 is CSVVWNGENTEAFF. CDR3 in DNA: TGCAGCGTTGTTTGGAACGGGGAGAACACTGAAGCTTTCTTT.

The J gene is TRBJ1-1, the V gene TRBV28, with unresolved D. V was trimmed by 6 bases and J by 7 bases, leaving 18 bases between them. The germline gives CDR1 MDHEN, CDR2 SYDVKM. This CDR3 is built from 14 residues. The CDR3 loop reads CASSHPPPEGEAFF. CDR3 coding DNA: TGTGCCAGCAGCCATCCCCCCCCCGAGGGTGAAGCTTTCTTT.